This TCR beta chain was sequenced for a study of blood T cell repertoires in COVID-19. Study at large: Samples representing acute and convalescent COVID-19 were sourced from the United States, Italy and Spain. T cells, B-cell-depleted T cells, or PBMCs supplied cDNA or gDNA.

Recovered status applied to Cohort 3 donors who had two consecutive negative PCRs. It also applied to those with clearance or with symptom resolution. Sequenced by immunoSEQ multiplex PCR; TCRdb stores in-frame clones only, minus some. The sample lists around 450,000 clones, roughly 87% occurring once. Germline-derived CDR1 and CDR2 are LNHDA and SQIVND (reference sequence). V was shortened by 7 bases and J by 6 bases, with 9 bases between the two germline ends. CDR3 length: 11 amino acids. The sample was PBMCs or T cells enriched from blood (not recorded which). The clonotype comes from a young woman who had recovered from COVID-19. V gene TRBV19 combines with J gene TRBJ1-1; D unresolved. The CDR3 region is CASTGLAEAFF. For the CDR3, the DNA is TGTGCCAGTACTGGGCTGGCTGAAGCTTTCTTT.